The present TCR beta chain was sequenced within a study of blood T cell repertoires in COVID-19. Recruits, aged about 18 to 89 years, lived in 24 US areas. Exposed participants came across a COVID-19 case within 2 weeks before study entry. In its sample, this clone was seen once. Using immunoSEQ multiplex PCR, the repertoire was profiled, and TCRdb retains in-frame clones only, with some absent. The table shows 220,000 or so clones, with just under 90% occurring only once. The sequence was collected from a man between 45 and 60 years old who had been exposed to COVID-19. Sequenced material: PBMCs or T cells enriched from blood (not recorded which).

As DNA, the CDR3 is TGTGCTAGTGGAGATTCAGGGTACACTGAAGCTTTCTTT. Protein: CASGDSGYTEAFF. The rearrangement uses TRBV12-5 and TRBJ1-1; tentative D call: TRBD1 (5 bases). Germline-derived CDR1 and CDR2 are LGHNT and FRNRAP. The CDR3 totals 13 residues. The V end was cut by 6 bases, the J end by 3 bases, with 11 bases between.